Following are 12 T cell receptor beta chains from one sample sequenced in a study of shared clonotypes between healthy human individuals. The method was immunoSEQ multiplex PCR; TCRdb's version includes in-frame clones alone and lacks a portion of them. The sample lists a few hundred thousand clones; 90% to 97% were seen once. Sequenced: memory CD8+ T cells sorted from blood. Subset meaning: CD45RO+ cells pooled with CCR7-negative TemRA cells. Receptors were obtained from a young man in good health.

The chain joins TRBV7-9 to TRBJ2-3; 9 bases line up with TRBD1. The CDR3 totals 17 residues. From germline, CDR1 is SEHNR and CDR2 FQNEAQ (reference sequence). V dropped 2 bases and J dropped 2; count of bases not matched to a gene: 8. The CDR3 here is CASSLTRGTGITDTQYF. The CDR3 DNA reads TGTGCCAGCAGCTTAACTAGAGGGACAGGGATCACAGATACGCAGTATTTT.

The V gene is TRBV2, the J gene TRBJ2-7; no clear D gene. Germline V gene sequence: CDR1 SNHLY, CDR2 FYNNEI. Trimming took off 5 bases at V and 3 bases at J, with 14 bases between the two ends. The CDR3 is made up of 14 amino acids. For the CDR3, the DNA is TGTGCCAGCAGTTATGACACCAACAACTACGAGCAGTACTTC. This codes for CASSYDTNNYEQYF. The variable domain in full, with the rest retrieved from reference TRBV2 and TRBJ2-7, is EPEVTQTPSHQVTQMGQEVILRCVPISNHLYFYWYRQILGQKVEFLVSFYNNEISEKSEIFDDQFSVERPDGSNFTLKIRSTKLEDSAMYFCASSYDTNNYEQYFGPGTRLTVT.

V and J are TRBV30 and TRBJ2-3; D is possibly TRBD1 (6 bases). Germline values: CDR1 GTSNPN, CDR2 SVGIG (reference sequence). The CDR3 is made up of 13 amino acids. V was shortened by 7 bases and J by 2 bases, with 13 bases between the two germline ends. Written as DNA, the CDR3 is TGTGCCTCAGGGGTTCCTAACACAGATACGCAGTATTTT. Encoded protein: CASGVPNTDTQYF.

The CDR3 DNA follows: TGCAGCGTTGCCCGGGCCTGGGAGCAGTACTTC. Translating gives CSVARAWEQYF. The V and J genes are TRBV29-1 and TRBJ2-7, with D unclear. Germline V gene lookup returns CDR1 SQVTM and CDR2 ANQGSEA. The CDR3 covers 11 residues. V shed 4 bases and J shed 7 bases, with 11 bases lying between them.

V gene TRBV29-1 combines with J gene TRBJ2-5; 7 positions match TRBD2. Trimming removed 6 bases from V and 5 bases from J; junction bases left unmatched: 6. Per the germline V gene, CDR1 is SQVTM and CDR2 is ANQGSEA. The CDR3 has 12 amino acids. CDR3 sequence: CSVAGVGETQYF. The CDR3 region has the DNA TGCAGCGTGGCGGGAGTTGGGGAGACCCAGTACTTC.

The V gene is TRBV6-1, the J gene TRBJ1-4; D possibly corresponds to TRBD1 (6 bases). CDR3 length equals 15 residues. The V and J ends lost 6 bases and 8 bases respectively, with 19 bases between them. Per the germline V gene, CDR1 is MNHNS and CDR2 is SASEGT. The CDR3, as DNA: TGTGCCAGCAGGTTACAGGGACTGGTATACGAAAAACTGTTTTTT. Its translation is CASRLQGLVYEKLFF.

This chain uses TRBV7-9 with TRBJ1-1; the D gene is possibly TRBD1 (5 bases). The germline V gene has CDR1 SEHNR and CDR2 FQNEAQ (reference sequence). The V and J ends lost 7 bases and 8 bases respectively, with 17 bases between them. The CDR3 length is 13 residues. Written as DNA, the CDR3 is TGTGCCAGCACCATTGGGACTCTGAGGGAAGCTTTCTTT. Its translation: CASTIGTLREAFF.

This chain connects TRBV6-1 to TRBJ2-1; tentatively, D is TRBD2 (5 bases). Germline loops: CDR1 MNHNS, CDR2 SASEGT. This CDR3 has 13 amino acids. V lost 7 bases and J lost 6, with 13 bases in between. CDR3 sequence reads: CASIAGNANEQFF. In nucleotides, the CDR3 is TGTGCCAGCATTGCGGGCAACGCCAATGAGCAGTTCTTC.

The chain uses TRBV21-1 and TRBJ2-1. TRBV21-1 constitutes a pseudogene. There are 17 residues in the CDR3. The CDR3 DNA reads TGTGCCAGCAGCCTACTCCCCCGGGACGGCGACGACAATGAGCAGTTCTTC. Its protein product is CASSLLPRDGDDNEQFF.

The CDR3 nucleotides are TGTGCCAGCTCACTGTGGGAAAATGAGCAGTTCTTC. Its translation: CASSLWENEQFF. The chain carries TRBV18 and TRBJ2-1; D uncertain. Trimming cost V 4 bases and J 7 bases, with 8 bases left between them. Germline CDR1 is KGHSH and CDR2 is LQKENI. The CDR3 runs to 12 residues.

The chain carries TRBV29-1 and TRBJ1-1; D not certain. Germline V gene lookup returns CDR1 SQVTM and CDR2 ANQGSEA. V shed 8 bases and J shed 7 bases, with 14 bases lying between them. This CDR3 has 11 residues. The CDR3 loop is CSISRGNEAFF. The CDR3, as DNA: TGCAGCATCTCCCGAGGCAATGAAGCTTTCTTT.

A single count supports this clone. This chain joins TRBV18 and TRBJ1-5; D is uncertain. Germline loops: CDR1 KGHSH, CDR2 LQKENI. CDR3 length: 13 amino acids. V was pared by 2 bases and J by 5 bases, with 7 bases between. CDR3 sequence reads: CASSPGRDQPQHF. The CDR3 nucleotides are TGTGCCAGCTCACCAGGGAGGGATCAGCCCCAGCATTTT.